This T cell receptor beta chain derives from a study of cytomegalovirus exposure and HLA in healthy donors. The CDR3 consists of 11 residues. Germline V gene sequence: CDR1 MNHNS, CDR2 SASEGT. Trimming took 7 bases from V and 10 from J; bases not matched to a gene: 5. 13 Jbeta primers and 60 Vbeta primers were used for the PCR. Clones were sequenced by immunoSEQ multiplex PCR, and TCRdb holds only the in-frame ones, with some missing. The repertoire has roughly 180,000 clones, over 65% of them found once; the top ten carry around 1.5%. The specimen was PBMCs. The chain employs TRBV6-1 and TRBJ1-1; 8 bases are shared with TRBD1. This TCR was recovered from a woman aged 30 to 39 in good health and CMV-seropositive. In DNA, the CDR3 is TGTGCCAGCAATACAGGACAGGGAGCTTTCTTT. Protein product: CASNTGQGAFF.